Listed below are T cell receptor beta chains from one sample, sequenced in a study of blood T cell repertoires in COVID-19. This table comes from immunoSEQ multiplex PCR, and its TCRdb copy is limited to in-frame clones, with some not included. The data show more than 150,000 clones, with approximately 84% seen just once and 13% to 15% held by the top ten. The source material was peripheral blood. These receptors were taken from a man aged 18-30 years with active or convalescent COVID-19. Both conserved end residues are part of each CDR3. A D gene is named only where the DNA matches it firmly. For some rows the clone size is stated as once, few or many, or as a class when expanded; others skip it.

abundance	d_gene	v_gene	j_gene	CDR3aa	CDR3nt
NA	NA	TRBV25-1	TRBJ1-1	CASRGGSEAEAFF	TGTGCCAGCCGAGGAGGGTCTGAGGCTGAAGCTTTCTTT
NA	TRBD1	TRBV6-5	TRBJ1-2	CASSNRGHYGYTF	TGTGCCAGCAGTAACAGGGGGCACTATGGCTACACCTTC
NA	TRBD2	TRBV30	TRBJ2-7	CAWRRGGGYEQYF	TGTGCCTGGAGACGCGGGGGGGGCTACGAGCAGTACTTC
NA	TRBD1	TRBV4-3	TRBJ2-5	CASSQGDRGSSETQYF	TGCGCCAGCAGCCAGGGGGACAGGGGATCCTCAGAGACCCAGTACTTC
NA	NA	TRBV19	TRBJ2-3	CASSDGTQYF	TGTGCCAGCAGCGACGGTACGCAGTATTTT
few	NA	TRBV3-1/TRBV3-2	TRBJ2-1	CASSQTSNEQFF	TGTGCCAGCAGCCAGACTAGCAATGAGCAGTTCTTC
NA	NA	TRBV2	TRBJ1-5	CASSGDTYQPQHF	TGTGCCAGCAGCGGGGACACCTATCAGCCCCAGCATTTT
NA	TRBD2	TRBV11-1	TRBJ2-7	CASSNPGLAGGLEQYF	TGTGCCAGCAGCAATCCCGGACTAGCGGGGGGCCTGGAGCAGTACTTC
NA	TRBD1	TRBV18	TRBJ1-2	CASSPPQGAIIYGYTF	TGTGCCAGCTCACCACCACAGGGGGCGATAATCTATGGCTACACCTTC
NA	NA	TRBV25-1	TRBJ2-1	CASSELGGSANEQFF	TGTGCCAGCAGTGAATTGGGCGGGTCCGCCAATGAGCAGTTCTTC
NA	NA	TRBV5-1	TRBJ1-5	CASSLGDTNQPQHF	TGCGCCAGCAGCTTGGGGGACACTAATCAGCCCCAGCATTTT
NA	TRBD2	TRBV7-6	TRBJ2-2	CASSSGTSETNTGELFF	TGTGCCAGCAGCTCGGGGACTAGCGAAACGAACACCGGGGAGCTGTTTTTT
NA	NA	TRBV7-8	TRBJ1-1	CASSLAGENTEAFF	TGTGCCAGCAGCTTAGCAGGGGAGAACACTGAAGCTTTCTTT